Listed here are 14 T cell receptor beta chains from one sample, sequenced in a study of T cell responses to AZD1222 COVID-19 vaccine. Only in-frame clones appear in the TCRdb table, and some are missing; sequencing was by immunoSEQ multiplex PCR. Seen here are about 130,000 clones, about 89% observed once, and the top ten hold 10%. The sequencing here drew on peripheral blood, taken on day 0 of AZD1222 vaccination. The source is an adult in good health.

The chain carries TRBV5-1 and TRBJ2-7; D call uncertain. The CDR3 is 14 amino acids. V was clipped by 2 bases and J by 0 bases, with 9 bases between them. Germline CDR1 is SGHRS and CDR2 is YFSETQ. CDR3 residues: CASSLTVGSYEQYF. CDR3 in DNA: TGCGCCAGCAGCTTAACGGTGGGCTCCTACGAGCAGTACTTC.

The chain links TRBV3-1 (or the pseudogene TRBV3-2) to TRBJ2-5; D is unresolved. Germline CDR1 reads LGHDT; CDR2 reads YNNKEL (reference sequence). The CDR3 is 15 amino acids. V dropped 0 bases and J dropped 1 base, with 9 bases sitting between them. The CDR3: CASSQDWGFQETQYF. CDR3 DNA sequence: TGTGCCAGCAGCCAAGATTGGGGATTCCAAGAGACCCAGTACTTC.

V and J are TRBV28 and TRBJ2-4; D uncertain. CDR1 and CDR2 (germline): MDHEN, SYDVKM. The V end lost 3 bases, the J end lost 0 bases, and 18 bases lay between the germline ends. This CDR3 region has 18 residues. The CDR3 DNA sequence: TGTGCCAGCAGTTTCCAGGCGGCCTCCCGAGTAGCCAAAAACATTCAGTACTTC. Its protein is CASSFQAASRVAKNIQYF.

This chain connects TRBV3-1 (or the pseudogene TRBV3-2) to TRBJ2-7; no definite D call. Germline CDR1 LGHDT, CDR2 YNNKEL (reference sequence). Trimming left V 2 bases short and J 0 bases short, with 14 bases between. The CDR3 extends over 16 amino acids. CDR3 sequence reads: CASSQTLGVGSYEQYF. The CDR3 DNA reads as TGTGCCAGCAGCCAAACCCTCGGAGTGGGCTCCTACGAGCAGTACTTC.

This chain links TRBV5-6 with TRBJ2-3; D gene uncertain. This CDR3 has 14 amino acids. Germline CDR1 and CDR2: SGHDT and YYEEEE. Trimming removed 5 bases from V and 3 bases from J, with 13 bases in between. CDR3 amino acids: CASRRVDATDTQYF. CDR3 nucleotides: TGTGCCAGCAGAAGAGTCGACGCTACAGATACGCAGTATTTT.

The chain employs TRBV19 and TRBJ1-3; the D is unclear. The CDR3 covers 19 residues. The germline CDR1 and CDR2 sequences are LNHDA and SQIVND (reference sequence). The V end was cut by 7 bases, the J end by 0 bases, with 25 bases between. DNA for the CDR3: TGTGCCAGTACCAAATTTGGCTCTGGAACACCTATCTCTGGAAACACCATATATTTT. Translation gives CASTKFGSGTPISGNTIYF.

The chain couples TRBV4-3 to TRBJ2-7; 14 nucleotides agree with TRBD2. J was trimmed by 3 bases and V by 1 base; bases with no gene match: 2. The CDR3 has 16 residues. CDR1 and CDR2 (germline): LGHNA, YSLEER. CDR3 amino acids: CASSQGTSGRIYEQYF. The CDR3 DNA reads TGCGCCAGCAGCCAAGGGACTAGCGGGAGGATCTACGAGCAGTACTTC.

This clone was seen only once. CDR3 nucleotides: TGTGCCAGCAGCTTCGCAGATAACTATGGCTACACCTTC. As protein: CASSFADNYGYTF. The V call is TRBV5-6, the J call TRBJ1-2; the D is unclear. V lost 2 bases and J 1 base, leaving 6 bases between the germline ends. The germline V gene has CDR1 SGHDT and CDR2 YYEEEE. The CDR3 contains 13 residues.

The chain is built from TRBV7-8 and TRBJ2-1, with TRBD2 identical over 13 bases. V lost 5 bases to trimming and J lost 0 bases; unmatched junction nucleotides: 13. The germline gives CDR1 SGHVS, CDR2 FQNEAQ. The CDR3 has 20 amino acids. This CDR3 is CASSATSGRALPSSYNEQFF. The DNA of the CDR3 is TGTGCCAGCAGCGCAACTAGCGGGAGGGCCCTTCCGAGCTCCTACAATGAGCAGTTCTTC.

This clone was picked up a small number of times. The rearrangement joins TRBV27 to TRBJ2-2, with 10 bases matching TRBD2. The CDR3 totals 15 residues. Germline assignment: CDR1 MNHEY and CDR2 SMNVEV (reference sequence). V lost 3 bases, J lost 6 bases, and 4 bases stayed unmatched. The CDR3 DNA is TGTGCCAGCAGTTTTAGCGGGAGGTTGTCCGGGGAGCTGTTTTTT. Protein product: CASSFSGRLSGELFF.

This rearrangement joins TRBV5-1 to TRBJ1-1; 9 positions agree with TRBD1. The germline V gene encodes CDR1 SGHRS and CDR2 YFSETQ. The CDR3 has 14 residues. The CDR3 loop reads CATGTGTSDTEAFF. The DNA of the CDR3 is TGCGCAACCGGGACAGGGACTTCGGACACTGAAGCTTTCTTT.

Only a few counts were recorded for this clone. The chain combines TRBV27 with TRBJ2-7; 10 bases are shared with TRBD1. The CDR3 extends over 15 amino acids. The germline V gene encodes CDR1 MNHEY and CDR2 SMNVEV (reference sequence). Trimming took 6 bases from V and 5 from J; bases not matched to a gene: 10. CDR3 region: CASSHAGTGVHEQYF. The CDR3 DNA follows: TGTGCCAGCAGCCACGCCGGGACAGGGGTCCACGAGCAGTACTTC.

The chain joins TRBV18 to TRBJ2-3, with D possibly being TRBD2 (5 bases). Trimming pared 3 bases from V and 6 bases from J, leaving 13 bases between. Germline values: CDR1 KGHSH, CDR2 LQKENI. CDR3 length: 14 residues. The CDR3: CASSPTNLKDTQYF. DNA of the CDR3: TGTGCCAGCTCACCGACTAACCTAAAGGATACGCAGTATTTT.

The J gene is TRBJ2-1, the V gene TRBV6-5; a possible D gene is TRBD1 (6 bases). The germline V and J ends were trimmed by 10 bases and 6 bases, with 22 bases remaining between them. The CDR3 is 15 residues long. Germline CDR1 is MNHEY and CDR2 is SVGAGI. The CDR3 DNA reads as TGTGCCACTGGTTCGGCAGGGGTTGGTATCAATGAGCAGTTCTTC. Translated, it gives CATGSAGVGINEQFF.